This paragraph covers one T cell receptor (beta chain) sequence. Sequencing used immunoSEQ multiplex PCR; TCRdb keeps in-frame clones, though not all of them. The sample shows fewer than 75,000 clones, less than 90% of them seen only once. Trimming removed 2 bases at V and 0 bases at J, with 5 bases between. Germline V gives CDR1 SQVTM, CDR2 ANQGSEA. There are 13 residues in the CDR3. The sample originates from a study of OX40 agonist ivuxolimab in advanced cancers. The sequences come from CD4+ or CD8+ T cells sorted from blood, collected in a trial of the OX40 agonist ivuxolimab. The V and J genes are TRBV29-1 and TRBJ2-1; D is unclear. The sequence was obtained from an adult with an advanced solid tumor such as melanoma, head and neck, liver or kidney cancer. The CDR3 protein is CSVEPGSYNEQFF. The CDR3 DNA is TGCAGCGTTGAACCAGGCTCCTACAATGAGCAGTTCTTC.